The TCR beta chain under discussion was sequenced for a study of blood T cell repertoires in COVID-19. Turning to the study itself: Material from acute and convalescent COVID-19 was sourced from the United States, Italy and Spain. Sources were T cells, B-cell-depleted T cells, or PBMCs; the material itself was cDNA or gDNA.

Germline-derived CDR1 and CDR2 are LGHNA and YNFKEQ. CDR3 length: 15 amino acids. V was trimmed by 4 bases and J by 5 bases, leaving 17 bases between them. Original analysis: By means of reference gene primer amplification, nucleated cell counts were estimated. Only in-frame clones appear in the TCRdb table, and some are missing; sequencing was by immunoSEQ multiplex PCR. D and trimming come from the DNA, and the V and J calls and clone size come from that table. This table has 100,000 to 150,000 clones, around four fifths appearing once. V gene TRBV4-2 combines with J gene TRBJ2-5; D is perhaps TRBD1 (6 bases). This TCR came from a human donor in a cohort sampled during active COVID-19. The source material was peripheral blood. CDR3: CASSLKGEEGETQYF. DNA for the CDR3: TGTGCCAGCAGCCTCAAGGGGGAAGAGGGGGAGACCCAGTACTTC.